The next 18 T cell receptor beta chains were all read from a single sample in a study of T-cell memory formation after mild COVID-19. TCRdb used MiXCR to reprocess the 5' RACE reads, holding one entry per CDR3 protein. The sample holds 390,000 or so distinct CDR3 sequences, 16% seen once. The source material was PBMCs or a T cell subset sorted from them (not recorded which). The receptors derive from a man between 18 and 35 years old who had mild COVID-19 (a few samples of this study predate the infection). Cell type and time point are not known.

This clonotype was detected only a few times. The J gene is TRBJ1-5, the V gene TRBV12-3 or TRBV12-4; D possibly corresponds to TRBD1 (5 bases). V dropped 3 bases and J dropped 0 bases, with 9 bases sitting between them. This CDR3 is built from 15 residues. CDR3 loop: CASSFGGTSNQPQHF. The CDR3, as DNA: TGTGCCAGCAGTTTCGGGGGTACTAGCAATCAGCCCCAGCATTTT.

This clonotype has only a few counts. V usage is TRBV28 and J usage is TRBJ2-7; no definite D call. V shed 6 bases and J shed 9 bases, with 15 bases lying between them. CDR1 MDHEN and CDR2 SYDVKM come from the germline V gene. The CDR3 is made up of 12 amino acids. Written as DNA, the CDR3 is TGTGCCAGCAGCTCCCCCGGCAGAAGGCAGTACGTC. Protein: CASSSPGRRQYV.

V gene TRBV5-4 combines with J gene TRBJ2-7; TRBD2 is a possible D gene (5 bases). CDR1 is SGHNT and CDR2 is YYREEE in the germline V gene (reference sequence). The CDR3 totals 14 residues. V was shortened by 3 bases and J by 0 bases, with 10 bases between the two germline ends. The CDR3 region has the DNA TGTGCCAGCAGCTCCCGGGAAGACTCCTACGAGCAGTACTTC. Protein product: CASSSREDSYEQYF.

This clonotype was seen more than once but under ten times. The V call is TRBV20-1, the J call TRBJ2-2; TRBD2 matches 10 bases. CDR1 and CDR2 from the germline V gene are DFQATT and SNEGSKA (reference sequence). The CDR3 extends over 13 amino acids. The CDR3 DNA reads TGCAGCGTGAAGCGGGGGGGCCTCGGGGAGCTGTTTTTT. It encodes CSVKRGGLGELFF.

The chain recombines TRBV28 with TRBJ2-5; a possible D gene is TRBD1 (5 bases). Trimming removed 8 bases from V and 3 bases from J, with 16 bases in between. This CDR3 has 14 amino acids. Per germline, CDR1 MDHEN and CDR2 SYDVKM. The DNA of the CDR3 is TGTGCCAGCCGCCCGGCAGGGCCGAAAGAGACCCAGTACTTC. It yields the protein CASRPAGPKETQYF.

This clonotype was counted only a few times. The V gene is TRBV18, the J gene TRBJ1-1; D might be TRBD1 (5 bases). Trimming removed 2 bases at V and 4 bases at J, with 14 bases between. CDR3 length: 15 residues. Per germline, CDR1 KGHSH and CDR2 LQKENI. Here the CDR3 DNA reads TGTGCCAGCTCACCATCCGACAGAGAGGGCACTGAAGCTTTCTTT. The encoded protein is CASSPSDREGTEAFF.

This chain links TRBV7-2 with TRBJ2-5, with no clear D. The germline V gene encodes CDR1 SGHTA and CDR2 FQGNSA. Trimming removed 1 base from V and 0 bases from J, with 9 bases in between. The CDR3 extends over 15 amino acids. The CDR3 sequence: CASSLVGSYQETQYF. DNA for the CDR3: TGTGCCAGCAGCTTAGTGGGATCGTACCAAGAGACCCAGTACTTC.

This clonotype was seen a few times. The chain is built from TRBV12-3 or TRBV12-4 and TRBJ1-4; D not certain. This CDR3 region has 13 residues. Trimming stripped 5 bases from V and 10 bases from J, with 14 bases between. The CDR3 DNA follows: TGTGCCAGCAGTCCCGAGGGTTTTGTAAAACTGTTTTTT. Translated, it gives CASSPEGFVKLFF.

V and J are TRBV6-2 or TRBV6-3 and TRBJ2-1; tentative D call: TRBD2 (6 bases). Per germline, CDR1 MNHEY and CDR2 SVGEGT. The CDR3 is 16 amino acids. V gave up 7 bases and J gave up 10 bases, with 26 bases separating them. The DNA for the CDR3 is TGTGCCAGCACCCCGGGAGTGGACTATCGGAGAGAGGAGCAGTTCTTC. Residues: CASTPGVDYRREEQFF.

The chain has TRBV5-1 and TRBJ2-5; possible D gene TRBD2, 6 bases. In germline, CDR1 is SGHRS, CDR2 YFSETQ. Trimming stripped 4 bases from V and 5 bases from J, with 18 bases between. The CDR3 consists of 15 residues. This chain's CDR3 is CASSPGGPASETQYF. DNA of the CDR3: TGCGCCAGCAGCCCCGGGGGTCCAGCGAGCGAGACCCAGTACTTC.

The rearrangement joins TRBV28 to TRBJ2-5, with D perhaps TRBD1 (6 bases). Trimming removed 7 bases at V and 5 bases at J, with 23 bases between. The germline V gene encodes CDR1 MDHEN and CDR2 SYDVKM. The length of the CDR3 is 16 residues. CDR3 coding DNA: TGTGCCAGCACCACACCCTCCCCGACAGGTGGGGAGACCCAGTACTTC. Encoded protein: CASTTPSPTGGETQYF.

This clonotype has only a few counts. The chain links TRBV29-1 to TRBJ2-1; D is perhaps TRBD1 (5 bases). The CDR3 runs to 12 residues. Trimming removed 8 bases at V and 5 bases at J, with 13 bases between. Germline V gives CDR1 SQVTM, CDR2 ANQGSEA. As DNA, the CDR3 is TGCAGCACCCCTAGACAGAACAATGAGCAGTTCTTC. Its translation: CSTPRQNNEQFF.

The V gene is TRBV7-2, the J gene TRBJ1-5; D is perhaps TRBD1 (6 bases). Germline loops: CDR1 SGHTA, CDR2 FQGNSA. V lost 3 bases and J lost 4, with 16 bases in between. The CDR3 runs to 16 residues. The CDR3 nucleotides are TGTGCCAGCAGCTTGGGGTCAGACAGGCCTAATCAGCCCCAGCATTTT. Translation gives CASSLGSDRPNQPQHF. The whole variable domain, filled in from reference TRBV7-2 and TRBJ1-5, reads GAGVSQSPSNKVTEKGKDVELRCDPISGHTALYWYRQSLGQGLEFLIYFQGNSAPDKSGLPSDRFSAERTGGSVSTLTIQRTQQEDSAVYLCASSLGSDRPNQPQHFGDGTRLSIL.

This clonotype was counted only a few times. The chain joins TRBV7-2 to TRBJ1-2; 9 bases agree with TRBD1. Germline CDR1 SGHTA, CDR2 FQGNSA. The CDR3 has 17 residues. The J segment lost 6 bases and the V segment lost 5 bases, leaving 16 bases of the junction unmatched. CDR3 protein: CASSPTFPGTGTDGYTF. Here the CDR3 DNA reads TGTGCCAGCAGCCCTACCTTCCCAGGGACAGGGACGGATGGCTACACCTTC.

This clonotype was counted at least ten times. The genes are TRBV12-3 or TRBV12-4 and TRBJ1-5, with no clear D. V was trimmed by 6 bases and J by 1 base, leaving 13 bases between them. This CDR3 region has 15 residues. CDR3 in DNA: TGTGCCAGCAGCTTGGGAGGAGGGAGCAATCAGCCCCAGCATTTT. This gives the protein CASSLGGGSNQPQHF.

The chain is built from TRBV18 and TRBJ1-2; TRBD1 matches 7 bases. The CDR3 runs 16 residues. The V gene's germline CDR1 is KGHSH and CDR2 LQKENI. Unmatched junction bases numbered 7, after V lost 3 bases and J lost 0 bases. CDR3 amino acids: CASSPTSGTANYGYTF. The CDR3 nucleotides are TGTGCCAGCTCACCGACATCCGGGACAGCTAACTATGGCTACACCTTC.

This clonotype occurred many times. The J gene is TRBJ2-3, the V gene TRBV7-6; D is possibly TRBD1 (6 bases). Germline V lookup: CDR1 SGHVS, CDR2 FNYEAQ. The CDR3 totals 16 residues. Trimming pared 2 bases from V and 0 bases from J, leaving 12 bases between. DNA of the CDR3: TGTGCCAGCAGCTTACCGCCCGGACAGAGCACAGATACGCAGTATTTT. It translates to CASSLPPGQSTDTQYF.

This clonotype was seen a few times. The J gene is TRBJ2-5, the V gene TRBV6-6; D is tentatively TRBD1 or TRBD2 (6 bases each). The CDR3 runs to 15 residues. Per germline, CDR1 MNHNY and CDR2 SVGAGI (reference sequence). Trimming removed 3 bases from V and 2 bases from J, with 13 bases in between. The CDR3: CASSYWGAFQETQYF. CDR3 in DNA: TGTGCCAGCAGTTATTGGGGGGCGTTTCAAGAGACCCAGTACTTC.